These 8 T cell receptor beta chains were sequenced from one sample in a study of T cells in Graves' hyperthyroidism and ophthalmopathy. Amplification of TCR beta CDR3 regions was performed using RNA transcripts as template. The HTBI set primed first-round TCR CDR3 RT-PCR. A single record per CDR3 protein comes from TCRdb applying MiXCR to the multiplex PCR reads. The data show 550,000 to 800,000 distinct CDR3 sequences, about 18% seen once. Sequenced sample: blood. The receptors originated from a man over 45 with Graves' hyperthyroidism.

There are many counts of this clonotype. The rearrangement uses TRBV12-3 or TRBV12-4 and TRBJ2-7; 7 nucleotides line up with TRBD2. The V segment lost 7 bases and the J segment 3 bases; nucleotides outside the gene matches: 12. The CDR3 length is 15 residues. The CDR3 spells CASTPSSGLLYEQYF. Here the CDR3 DNA reads TGTGCCAGCACCCCAAGTAGCGGGCTACTCTACGAGCAGTACTTC.

In the case of this clonotype: This may be a read error: a much more frequent sequence differs by one nucleotide. The chain combines TRBV20-1 with TRBJ2-7; possibly TRBD2 for D (8 bases). The V end was cut by 6 bases, the J end by 6 bases, with 27 bases between. The germline V gene has CDR1 DFQATT and CDR2 SNEGSKA (reference sequence). The length of the CDR3 is 16 residues. This chain's CDR3 is CSAPDRALAETCEQYF. The DNA for the CDR3 is TGCAGTGCCCCCGACAGGGCACTAGCGGAGACCTGCGAGCAGTACTTC.

As to this clonotype: This may stem from a read error, because a much larger clone lies one nucleotide away. The genes are TRBV11-2 and TRBJ2-5; weak D call: TRBD1 (5 bases). This CDR3 is 14 amino acids long. CDR1 SGHAT and CDR2 FQNNGV come from the germline V gene. Between the trimmed V and J ends, which lost 3 bases and 5 bases, there was a span of 13 bases. DNA of the CDR3: TGTGCCAGCAGCTTGATTAGGGGTACTGAGACCCAGTACTTC. Translated: CASSLIRGTETQYF.

This clonotype was observed at least ten times. The chain couples TRBV11-2 to TRBJ2-7, with 7 positions matching TRBD2. With 5 bases clipped from V and 6 bases from J, the junction kept 7 bases outside the gene matches. CDR3 length: 13 amino acids. Germline lookup yields CDR1 SGHAT and CDR2 FQNNGV. CDR3 in DNA: TGTGCCAGCAGCCCCAGGAGCGGGATCGAGCAGTACTTC. Translation: CASSPRSGIEQYF.

The chain is built from TRBV28 and TRBJ2-1; 10 bases match TRBD2. V was clipped by 5 bases and J by 15 bases; unmatched bases: 16. This CDR3 comprises 15 residues. Germline V lookup: CDR1 MDHEN, CDR2 SYDVKM. For the CDR3, the DNA is TGTGCCAGCAGTCCCAGAACTAGCGGGATTTCAGTCGGGTTCTTC. Residues: CASSPRTSGISVGFF.

This clonotype was observed a handful of times. V gene TRBV6-5 combines with J gene TRBJ2-7; D is ambiguous. Trimming shortened V by 0 bases and J by 2 bases, and 8 bases separated the two germline ends. There are 14 residues in the CDR3. Looked up from germline, CDR1 is MNHEY and CDR2 is SVGAGI. CDR3 sequence: CASSYSRLPYEQYF. CDR3 bases: TGTGCCAGCAGTTACTCTCGACTCCCCTACGAGCAGTACTTC.

This clonotype was recorded at least ten times. CDR3 nucleotides: TGTGCCAGCAGCCCCGTGACTAGCGGCTACGAGCAGTACTTC. Protein: CASSPVTSGYEQYF. The chain is built from TRBV18 and TRBJ2-7, with TRBD2 identical over 9 bases. The CDR3 contains 14 residues. Germline V lookup: CDR1 KGHSH, CDR2 LQKENI. Trimming cost V 8 bases and J 3 bases; bases outside gene matches: 8.

The chain uses TRBV15 and TRBJ2-7; 13 bases map to TRBD2. Looked up from germline, CDR1 is LNHNV and CDR2 is YYDKDF (reference sequence). Trimming at V came to 3 bases and at J to 9 bases, leaving 5 bases not matched to a gene. This CDR3 is 14 amino acids long. The CDR3 DNA is TGTGCCACCAGCAGTGGACTAGCGGGAGACGGGCAGTACTTC. As protein: CATSSGLAGDGQYF.